This TCR beta chain appears in the sequencing data of a study of molecular identifiers for immune sequencing clone quantification. CDR3 length: 15 residues. V was clipped by 0 bases and J by 6 bases, with 18 bases between them. The germline V gene has CDR1 SQVTM and CDR2 ANQGSEA. The study, taken as a whole, reports: Detection of one spiked Jurkat cell's TCR RNA reportedly worked in around 1 million naive cells.

One entry per CDR3 protein, called by TCRdb with MiXCR from the PCR reads. The sample lists 550,000 to 750,000 distinct CDR3 sequences; 20% were seen once. This clonotype was detected many times. Antigen: not known. Naive CD8 libraries came from about 20,000 to 1,000,000 sorted cells with 10%, 30% or 50% RNA. The clonotype originates from a human donor in good health. Some libraries in this study had Jurkat cell RNA spiked in. Sample: naive CD8+ T cells from blood, with Jurkat cell RNA spiked in. As for subset: FACS-sorted CD8+CD4-CCR7+CD45RA+ naive T cells. This sequence joins TRBV29-1 and TRBJ2-7; tentative D call: TRBD2 (5 bases). CDR3 sequence reads: CSVEDRVAGPSEQYF. The CDR3 bases are TGCAGCGTTGAAGATCGTGTCGCGGGTCCCTCCGAGCAGTACTTC.